This entry lists 27 T cell receptor beta chains sequenced from one sample in a study of blood T cell repertoires in COVID-19. Assay used: immunoSEQ multiplex PCR; TCRdb lists only in-frame clones, some missing. The table has 300,000 to 400,000 clones, around 86% seen once. What was sequenced was peripheral blood. The receptors derive from a human donor in a cohort sampled during active COVID-19.

V usage is TRBV28 and J usage is TRBJ1-2; 7 bases map to TRBD1. The junction had 8 bases not matched to a gene; V was cut back by 6 bases and J by 7 bases. Germline V gene lookup returns CDR1 MDHEN and CDR2 SYDVKM. This CDR3 has 13 amino acids. The DNA of the CDR3 is TGTGCCAGCAGGGATCGACAGGGAGGTGGCTACACCTTC. Its translation: CASRDRQGGGYTF.

J is TRBJ2-1 and V is TRBV4-2; 10 nucleotides line up with TRBD2. From germline, CDR1 is LGHNA and CDR2 YNFKEQ. V was clipped by 0 bases and J by 0 bases; unmatched bases: 11. The CDR3 consists of 20 residues. The CDR3 reads CASSQDPTGTSASSYNEQFF. The CDR3 DNA is TGTGCCAGCAGCCAAGACCCCACCGGGACTAGCGCAAGCTCCTACAATGAGCAGTTCTTC.

This chain joins TRBV10-3 and TRBJ1-1; D possibly corresponds to TRBD1 (5 bases). The CDR3 contains 14 residues. V lost 10 bases and J 0 bases, leaving 15 bases between the germline ends. The germline gives CDR1 ENHRY, CDR2 SYGVKD. The CDR3 protein is CASRERGLNTEAFF. The CDR3 DNA sequence: TGTGCCAGCAGGGAAAGGGGCCTGAACACTGAAGCTTTCTTT.

This clone was seen just once. The chain couples TRBV28 to TRBJ1-1; no reliable D call. Looked up from germline, CDR1 is MDHEN and CDR2 is SYDVKM. V was trimmed by 6 bases and J by 4 bases, leaving 15 bases between them. This CDR3 comprises 14 residues. CDR3 amino acids: CASRPDRSGTEAFF. CDR3 sequence (DNA): TGTGCCAGCAGACCTGACCGTTCGGGCACTGAAGCTTTCTTT.

The J gene is TRBJ2-7, the V gene TRBV3-1 (or the pseudogene TRBV3-2); maybe TRBD1 (6 bases). The CDR3 loop spans 13 amino acids. V lost 1 base, J lost 5 bases, and 9 bases lay in between. The germline gives CDR1 LGHDT, CDR2 YNNKEL (reference sequence). The CDR3 spells CASSQGTADEQYF. As DNA, the CDR3 is TGTGCCAGCAGCCAAGGGACAGCTGACGAGCAGTACTTC.

The chain joins TRBV27 to TRBJ1-5; tentatively, D is TRBD1 (5 bases). Germline CDR1 and CDR2: MNHEY and SMNVEV (reference sequence). V lost 3 bases and J lost 3, with 9 bases in between. The CDR3 loop spans 14 amino acids. The CDR3 reads CASSFKGDNQPQHF. DNA for the CDR3: TGTGCCAGCAGTTTTAAAGGGGACAATCAGCCCCAGCATTTT.

The chain couples TRBV25-1 to TRBJ2-5, with a tentative D call TRBD1 (5 bases). This CDR3 region has 14 residues. CDR1 and CDR2 from the germline V gene are MGHDK and SYGVNS. Trimming took off 0 bases at V and 10 bases at J, with 15 bases between the two ends. DNA of the CDR3: TGTGCCAGCAGTGAATATCCCCAGGGTAGGGGCCAGTACTTC. This gives the protein CASSEYPQGRGQYF. Full variable domain (rest looked up from reference TRBV25-1 and TRBJ2-5): EADIYQTPRYLVIGTGKKITLECSQTMGHDKMYWYQQDPGMELHLIHYSYGVNSTEKGDLSSESTVSRIRTEHFPLTLESARPSHTSQYLCASSEYPQGRGQYFGPGTRLLVL.

This sequence joins TRBV11-1 and TRBJ1-1; the D gene is possibly TRBD1 (5 bases). Trimming took off 5 bases at V and 7 bases at J, with 11 bases between the two ends. The CDR3 is 12 residues long. Germline CDR1 is SGHAT and CDR2 is FQDESV (reference sequence). CDR3 sequence: CASSHTRDEAFF. CDR3 bases: TGTGCCAGCAGCCATACCAGGGATGAAGCTTTCTTT. Combining the CDR3 with reference TRBV11-1 and TRBJ1-1 gives the whole variable domain EAEVAQSPRYKITEKSQAVAFWCDPISGHATLYWYRQILGQGPELLVQFQDESVVDDSQLPKDRFSAERLKGVDSTLKIQPAELGDSAMYLCASSHTRDEAFFGQGTRLTVV.

This clone was seen once. This chain joins TRBV21-1 and TRBJ1-1; TRBD1, as called in the table, went unchecked against the DNA. TRBV21-1 is classified as a pseudogene. The CDR3 totals 12 residues. CDR3 bases: TGTGCCAGCAGGGACAGGGGCACTGAAGCTTTCTTT. It is translated as CASRDRGTEAFF.

This clone has just one count. The V and J genes are TRBV11-2 and TRBJ2-2; perhaps TRBD2 as D (6 bases). The V end was cut by 3 bases, the J end by 1 base, with 15 bases between. The CDR3 loop spans 17 amino acids. Germline V gives CDR1 SGHAT, CDR2 FQNNGV. CDR3 sequence: CASSLGGTLRNTGELFF. The CDR3 region has the DNA TGTGCCAGCAGCTTGGGCGGGACCCTCCGGAACACCGGGGAGCTGTTTTTT. Using reference TRBV11-2 and TRBJ2-2 for the parts outside the CDR3, the full variable domain is EAGVAQSPRYKIIEKRQSVAFWCNPISGHATLYWYQQILGQGPKLLIQFQNNGVVDDSQLPKDRFSAERLKGVDSTLKIQPAKLEDSAVYLCASSLGGTLRNTGELFFGEGSRLTVL.

On this clone: A read error may account for a junction end that differs from germline. The chain employs TRBV4-1 and TRBJ2-7; D remains unclear. Germline loops: CDR1 MGHRA, CDR2 YSYEKL. This CDR3 comprises 14 residues. DNA of the CDR3: TGCGCCAGCAACCAAGACACAGTGGACTACGAGCAGTACTTC. Its protein product is CASNQDTVDYEQYF.

This clone turned up a few times. The V and J genes are TRBV6-1 and TRBJ1-1, with a weak D call TRBD1 (6 bases). CDR3 length equals 16 residues. V gave up 3 bases and J gave up 1 base, with 15 bases separating them. Germline assignment: CDR1 MNHNS and CDR2 SASEGT. The DNA of the CDR3 is TGTGCCAGCAGTGAGTACAACAGGGTCTCGAACACTGAAGCTTTCTTT. This sequence encodes CASSEYNRVSNTEAFF.

The chain has TRBV20-1 and TRBJ2-1; 9 bases agree with TRBD2. Germline CDR1 and CDR2: DFQATT and SNEGSKA (reference sequence). J lost 12 bases, V lost 3 bases, and 0 bases had no gene match. CDR3 length equals 10 residues. CDR3 bases: TGCAGTGCTAGTAGCGGGAGGCAGTTCTTC. Protein sequence: CSASSGRQFF.

This sequence joins TRBV30 and TRBJ2-1; D uncertain. V gave up 3 bases and J gave up 7 bases, with 16 bases separating them. The V gene's germline CDR1 is GTSNPN and CDR2 SVGIG (reference sequence). The length of the CDR3 is 14 residues. The CDR3 nucleotides are TGTGCCTGGAGGCAGAACCCCACCGTTAATGAGCAGTTCTTC. It encodes CAWRQNPTVNEQFF. Variable domain in full (rest from reference TRBV30 and TRBJ2-1): SQTIHQWPATLVQPVGSPLSLECTVEGTSNPNLYWYRQAAGRGLQLLFYSVGIGQISSEVPQNLSASRPQDRQFILSSKKLLLSDSGFYLCAWRQNPTVNEQFFGPGTRLTVL.

V is TRBV28 and J is TRBJ1-1, with D perhaps matching TRBD1 (5 bases). The CDR3 length is 15 residues. CDR1 MDHEN and CDR2 SYDVKM come from the germline V gene. V was pared by 4 bases and J by 0 bases, with 12 bases between. This CDR3 reads CASSSPGIMNTEAFF. The CDR3 bases are TGTGCCAGCAGTTCCCCAGGGATCATGAACACTGAAGCTTTCTTT.

This chain connects TRBV28 to TRBJ2-7, with D possibly being TRBD1 (6 bases). Germline V CDR1 and CDR2: MDHEN, SYDVKM. The ends were cut back, 5 bases at V and 12 bases at J, with 14 bases in the middle. The CDR3 has 11 residues. CDR3 nucleotide sequence: TGTGCCAGCAGTACGACAGGCAGTAGGTACTTC. Translating gives CASSTTGSRYF.

The chain has TRBV3-1 (or the pseudogene TRBV3-2) and TRBJ2-3; D unclear. Germline CDR1 LGHDT, CDR2 YNNKEL (reference sequence). CDR3 size: 11 residues. The V end was cut by 4 bases, the J end by 5 bases, with 4 bases between. CDR3 coding DNA: TGTGCCAGCAGCCGAGGAGATACGCAGTATTTT. Translating gives CASSRGDTQYF.

J is TRBJ1-2 and V is TRBV6-1; 7 bases agree with TRBD1. Germline trimming cut 6 bases from V and 5 bases from J; bases unmatched to any gene: 9. The CDR3 contains 14 residues. In germline, CDR1 is MNHNS, CDR2 SASEGT. CDR3 DNA sequence: TGTGCCAGCAGCCGAGGTAACAGGGGATATGGCTACACCTTC. Protein sequence: CASSRGNRGYGYTF.

The V gene is TRBV18, the J gene TRBJ2-5, with no clear D. CDR1 and CDR2 (germline): KGHSH, LQKENI. V was shortened by 0 bases and J by 5 bases, with 4 bases between the two germline ends. The CDR3 sequence is 12 residues long. The CDR3, as DNA: TGTGCCAGCTCACCACCTCTGGAGACCCAGTACTTC. This encodes CASSPPLETQYF.

The J gene is TRBJ2-7, the V gene TRBV6-6, with 11 positions matching TRBD2. The J segment lost 6 bases and the V segment lost 6 bases, leaving 10 bases of the junction unmatched. Per the germline V gene, CDR1 is MNHNY and CDR2 is SVGAGI (reference sequence). This CDR3 is 15 amino acids long. As DNA, the CDR3 is TGTGCCAGCAGACTAGCGGGAGAGGGGGAGGTCGAGCAGTACTTC. It encodes CASRLAGEGEVEQYF.

The chain employs TRBV30 and TRBJ1-3, with D perhaps matching TRBD1 (5 bases). V was cut by 1 base and J by 8 bases, with 12 bases left in between. The CDR3 has 13 amino acids. The germline CDR1 and CDR2 sequences are GTSNPN and SVGIG (reference sequence). The DNA for the CDR3 is TGTGCCTGGAGTGCGCAGGGTGGTGACACCATATATTTT. Encoded protein: CAWSAQGGDTIYF.

This clone appeared once. The gene calls are TRBV5-1 and TRBJ2-1; perhaps TRBD2 as D (7 bases). Germline values: CDR1 SGHRS, CDR2 YFSETQ. Trimming left V 0 bases short and J 3 bases short, with 19 bases between. This CDR3 comprises 18 residues. CDR3 amino acids: CASSLGPSGVGGYNEQFF. CDR3 nucleotides: TGCGCCAGCAGCTTGGGTCCTAGCGGAGTAGGGGGCTACAATGAGCAGTTCTTC.

The chain employs TRBV10-3 and TRBJ1-1; TRBD1 matches 7 bases. This CDR3 spans 14 amino acids. The V segment lost 6 bases and the J segment 1 base; nucleotides outside the gene matches: 5. CDR1 is ENHRY, CDR2 SYGVKD, per germline. CDR3 DNA: TGTGCCATCAGGACCGGGACAGAGAACACTGAAGCTTTCTTT. Protein sequence: CAIRTGTENTEAFF.

V is TRBV29-1 and J is TRBJ2-3; TRBD2 matches 13 bases. The V gene end was trimmed by 6 bases and the J gene end by 2 bases; junction bases not matched to a gene: 11. CDR3 length: 17 amino acids. Germline values: CDR1 SQVTM, CDR2 ANQGSEA. CDR3 in DNA: TGCAGCGTAGAAACTAGCGGGAGGGGACTTTACACAGATACGCAGTATTTT. This gives the protein CSVETSGRGLYTDTQYF.

This sequence joins TRBV7-3 and TRBJ1-6, with D uncertain. Trimming stripped 5 bases from V and 0 bases from J, with 14 bases between. CDR1 and CDR2 from the germline V gene are SGHTA and FQGTGA. The CDR3 spans 17 residues. CDR3 in DNA: TGTGCCAGCAGCCGAATAACAGCCCTCTCCTATAATTCACCCCTCCACTTT. It yields the protein CASSRITALSYNSPLHF.

The chain links TRBV19 to TRBJ2-5; no clear D. The germline gives CDR1 LNHDA, CDR2 SQIVND (reference sequence). Trimming removed 3 bases from V and 4 bases from J, with 9 bases in between. CDR3 length equals 13 residues. The CDR3 DNA follows: TGTGCCAGTAGTATCATGAGTTCAGAGACCCAGTACTTC. Its protein is CASSIMSSETQYF.

The V call is TRBV6-1, the J call TRBJ2-7; 10 bases agree with TRBD2. Germline-derived CDR1 and CDR2 are MNHNS and SASEGT. The CDR3 length is 18 residues. J lost 0 bases, V lost 4 bases, and 12 bases had no gene match. The CDR3 sequence: CASSGQGKTSGRSYEQYF. DNA of the CDR3: TGTGCCAGCAGTGGACAGGGGAAGACTAGCGGGCGCTCCTACGAGCAGTACTTC.